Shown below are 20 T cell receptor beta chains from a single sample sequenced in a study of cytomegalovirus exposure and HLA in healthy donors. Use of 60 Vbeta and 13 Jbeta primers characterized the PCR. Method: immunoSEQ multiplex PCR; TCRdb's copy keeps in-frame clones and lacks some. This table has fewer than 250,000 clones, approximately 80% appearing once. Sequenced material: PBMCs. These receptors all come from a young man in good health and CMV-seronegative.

The CDR3 sequence is CASSNRQTNTEAFF. In DNA form, the CDR3 reads TGTGCCAGCAGCAATAGACAGACGAACACTGAAGCTTTCTTT. The chain joins TRBV5-4 to TRBJ1-1; tentative D call: TRBD1 (5 bases). Between the trimmed V and J ends, which lost 4 bases and 1 base, there was a span of 11 bases. Germline CDR1 SGHNT, CDR2 YYREEE (reference sequence). The length of the CDR3 is 14 residues.

The CDR3 DNA sequence: TGTGCCAGCAGGGACAGCCTCTCCTACGAGCAGTACTTC. Translating it yields CASRDSLSYEQYF. The V and J genes are TRBV27 and TRBJ2-7; D is possibly TRBD1 (6 bases). The CDR3 consists of 13 residues. Germline V gene sequence: CDR1 MNHEY, CDR2 SMNVEV (reference sequence). With 6 bases removed from V and 0 bases from J, the gap between germline ends came to 9 bases.

This chain's CDR3 is CASSRTGAPNEKLFF. In nucleotides, the CDR3 is TGTGCCAGTAGTCGCACAGGGGCGCCTAATGAAAAACTGTTTTTT. The chain recombines TRBV19 with TRBJ1-4; 7 bases are shared with TRBD1. CDR1 LNHDA and CDR2 SQIVND come from the germline V gene (reference sequence). This CDR3 is built from 15 residues. V dropped 5 bases and J dropped 3; count of bases not matched to a gene: 6.

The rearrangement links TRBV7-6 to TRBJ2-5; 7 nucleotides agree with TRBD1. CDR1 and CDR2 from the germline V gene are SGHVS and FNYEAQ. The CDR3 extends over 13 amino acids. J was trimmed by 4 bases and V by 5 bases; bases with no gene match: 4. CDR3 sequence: CASSRQGPETQYF. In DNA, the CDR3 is TGTGCCAGCAGCAGACAGGGCCCAGAGACCCAGTACTTC.

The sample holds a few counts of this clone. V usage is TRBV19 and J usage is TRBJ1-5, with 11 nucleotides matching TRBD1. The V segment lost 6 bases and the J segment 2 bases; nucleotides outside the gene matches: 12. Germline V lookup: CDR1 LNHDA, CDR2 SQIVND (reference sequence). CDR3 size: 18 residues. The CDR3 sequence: CASSSDRGPVSGNQPQHF. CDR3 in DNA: TGTGCCAGTAGCTCGGACAGGGGGCCAGTATCGGGCAATCAGCCCCAGCATTTT.

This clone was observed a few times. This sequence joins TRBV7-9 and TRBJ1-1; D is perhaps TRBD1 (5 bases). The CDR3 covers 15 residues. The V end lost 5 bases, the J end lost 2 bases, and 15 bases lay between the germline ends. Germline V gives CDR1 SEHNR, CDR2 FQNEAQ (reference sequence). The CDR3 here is CASSRIPGGNTEAFF. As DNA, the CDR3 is TGTGCCAGCAGCCGAATTCCCGGGGGAAACACTGAAGCTTTCTTT.

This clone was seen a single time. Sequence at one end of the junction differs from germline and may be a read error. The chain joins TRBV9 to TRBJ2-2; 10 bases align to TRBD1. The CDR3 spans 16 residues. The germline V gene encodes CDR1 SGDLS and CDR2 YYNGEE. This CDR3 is CASSTRTGGNAGELFF. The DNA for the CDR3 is TGTGCCAGCAGCACCCGGACAGGGGGGAACGCCGGGGAGCTGTTTTTT. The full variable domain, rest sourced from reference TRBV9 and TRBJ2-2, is DSGVTQTPKHLITATGQRVTLRCSPRSGDLSVYWYQQSLDQGLQFLIQYYNGEERAKGNILERFSAQQFPDLHSELNLSSLELGDSALYFCASSTRTGGNAGELFFGEGSRLTVL.

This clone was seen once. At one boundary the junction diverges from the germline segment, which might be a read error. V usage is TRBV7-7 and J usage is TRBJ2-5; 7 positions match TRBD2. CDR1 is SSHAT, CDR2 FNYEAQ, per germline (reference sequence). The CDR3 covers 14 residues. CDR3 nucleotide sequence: TGTGCTAGCAGCTTAGCTGGACTAGGAGAGACCCAGTACTTC. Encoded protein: CASSLAGLGETQYF.

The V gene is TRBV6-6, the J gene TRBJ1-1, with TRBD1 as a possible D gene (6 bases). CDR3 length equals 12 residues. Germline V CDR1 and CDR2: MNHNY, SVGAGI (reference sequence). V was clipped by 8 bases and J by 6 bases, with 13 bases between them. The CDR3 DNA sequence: TGTGCCAGCGCAGGGGTCGACGCTGAAGCTTTCTTT. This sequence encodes CASAGVDAEAFF.

The CDR3 is CSFLQGSAYNEQFF. CDR3 bases: TGCAGCTTCCTCCAGGGAAGCGCCTACAATGAGCAGTTCTTC. The chain carries TRBV29-1 and TRBJ2-1; the D gene is possibly TRBD1 (5 bases). The CDR3 extends over 14 amino acids. Germline V gene lookup returns CDR1 SQVTM and CDR2 ANQGSEA. Trimming stripped 8 bases from V and 2 bases from J, with 16 bases between.

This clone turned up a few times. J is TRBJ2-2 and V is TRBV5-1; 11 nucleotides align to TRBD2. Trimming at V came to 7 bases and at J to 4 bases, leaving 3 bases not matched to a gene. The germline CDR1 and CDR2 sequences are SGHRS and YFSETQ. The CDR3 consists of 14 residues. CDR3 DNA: TGCGCCAGCTCAACTAGCGGGGGCACCGGGGAGCTGTTTTTT. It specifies CASSTSGGTGELFF.

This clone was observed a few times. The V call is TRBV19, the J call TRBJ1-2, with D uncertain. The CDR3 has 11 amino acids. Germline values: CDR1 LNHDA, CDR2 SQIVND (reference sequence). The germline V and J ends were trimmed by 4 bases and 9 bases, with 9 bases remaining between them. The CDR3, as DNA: TGTGCCAGTAGTACCGCCGGGAGCTACACCTTC. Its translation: CASSTAGSYTF.

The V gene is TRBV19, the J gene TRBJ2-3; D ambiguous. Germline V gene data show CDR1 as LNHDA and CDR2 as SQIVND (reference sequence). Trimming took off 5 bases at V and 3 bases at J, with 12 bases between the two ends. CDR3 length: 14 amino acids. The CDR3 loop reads CASSPKQYTDTQYF. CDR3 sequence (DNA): TGTGCCAGTAGTCCAAAACAGTATACAGATACGCAGTATTTT.

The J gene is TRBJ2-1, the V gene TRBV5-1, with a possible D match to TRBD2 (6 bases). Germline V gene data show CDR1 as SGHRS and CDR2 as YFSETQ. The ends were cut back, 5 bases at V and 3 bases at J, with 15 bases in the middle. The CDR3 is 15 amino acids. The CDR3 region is CASSLEPSVYNEQFF. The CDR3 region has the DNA TGCGCCAGCAGTCTGGAGCCTAGCGTCTACAATGAGCAGTTCTTC.

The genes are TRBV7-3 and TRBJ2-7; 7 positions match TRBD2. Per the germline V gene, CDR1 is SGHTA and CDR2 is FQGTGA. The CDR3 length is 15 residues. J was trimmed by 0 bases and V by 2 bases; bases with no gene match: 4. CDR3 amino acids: CASSLGGESSYEQYF. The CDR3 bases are TGTGCCAGCAGCTTAGGGGGGGAAAGCTCCTACGAGCAGTACTTC.

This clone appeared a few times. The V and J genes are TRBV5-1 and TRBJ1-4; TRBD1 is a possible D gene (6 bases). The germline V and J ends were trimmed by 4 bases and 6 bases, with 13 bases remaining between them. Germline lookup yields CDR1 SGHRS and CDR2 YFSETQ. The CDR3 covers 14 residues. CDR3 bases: TGCGCCAGCAGCACCGGACAGTTAGATGAAAAACTGTTTTTT. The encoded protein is CASSTGQLDEKLFF.

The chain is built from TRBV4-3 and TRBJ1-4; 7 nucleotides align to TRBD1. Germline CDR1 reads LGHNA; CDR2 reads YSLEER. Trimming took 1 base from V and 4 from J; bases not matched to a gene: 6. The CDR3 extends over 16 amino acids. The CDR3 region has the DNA TGCGCCAGCAGCCAAGCAAAGACAGGGAGTAATGAAAAACTGTTTTTT. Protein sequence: CASSQAKTGSNEKLFF.

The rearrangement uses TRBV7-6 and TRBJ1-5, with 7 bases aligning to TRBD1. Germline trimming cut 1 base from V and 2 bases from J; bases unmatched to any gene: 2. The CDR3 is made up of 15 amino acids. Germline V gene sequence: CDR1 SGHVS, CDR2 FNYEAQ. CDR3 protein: CASSLGTGGNQPQHF. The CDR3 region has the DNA TGTGCCAGCAGCTTAGGCACAGGGGGCAATCAGCCCCAGCATTTT.

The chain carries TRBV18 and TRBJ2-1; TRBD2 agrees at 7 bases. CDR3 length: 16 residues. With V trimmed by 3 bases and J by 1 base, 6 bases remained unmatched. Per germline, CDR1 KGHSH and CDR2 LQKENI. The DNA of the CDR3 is TGTGCCAGCTCACCCTTACTAGCGCGTTCCTACAATGAGCAGTTCTTC. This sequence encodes CASSPLLARSYNEQFF.

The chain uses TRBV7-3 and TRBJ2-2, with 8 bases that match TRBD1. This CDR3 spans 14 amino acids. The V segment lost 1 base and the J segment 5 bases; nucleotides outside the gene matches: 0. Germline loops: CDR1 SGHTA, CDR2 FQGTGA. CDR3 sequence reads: CASSLNRGTGELFF. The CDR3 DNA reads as TGTGCCAGCAGCTTAAACAGGGGGACCGGGGAGCTGTTTTTT.